The 30 T cell receptor beta chains below all came from one sample that was sequenced in a study of blood T cell repertoires in COVID-19. Libraries were prepared by immunoSEQ multiplex PCR; TCRdb keeps only in-frame clonotypes and omits some of them. The sample has roughly 150,000 clones; 80% are singletons. Material for sequencing was peripheral blood. The receptors come from a man aged 60-69 years with acute or convalescent COVID-19.

This clone was counted only a few times. The chain employs TRBV7-8 and TRBJ2-7, with 9 bases matching TRBD2. The CDR3 is 17 residues long. With V trimmed by 4 bases and J by 0 bases, 10 bases remained unmatched. The germline gives CDR1 SGHVS, CDR2 FQNEAQ. CDR3 protein: CASSSGRTSELSYEQYF. In nucleotides, the CDR3 is TGTGCCAGCAGCTCAGGAAGGACTAGCGAACTCTCCTACGAGCAGTACTTC.

The rearrangement joins TRBV27 to TRBJ2-5; perhaps TRBD2 as D (5 bases). Germline CDR1 reads MNHEY; CDR2 reads SMNVEV (reference sequence). This CDR3 comprises 18 residues. The ends were cut back, 0 bases at V and 0 bases at J, with 17 bases in the middle. The CDR3 sequence: CASSLSGGGSFYQETQYF. The CDR3 DNA follows: TGTGCCAGCAGTTTATCAGGCGGCGGGTCCTTCTACCAAGAGACCCAGTACTTC.

The CDR3 sequence is CAEAGPPPDTQYF. The CDR3 bases are TGTGCCGAAGCGGGACCCCCCCCAGATACGCAGTATTTT. This sequence joins TRBV28 and TRBJ2-3, with TRBD2 matching over 7 bases. The J segment lost 4 bases and the V segment lost 11 bases, leaving 9 bases of the junction unmatched. This CDR3 region has 13 residues. CDR1 and CDR2 (germline): MDHEN, SYDVKM.

The rearrangement links TRBV6-4 to TRBJ2-7, with D tentatively TRBD2 (5 bases). CDR3 length: 16 residues. V gave up 9 bases and J gave up 4 bases, with 25 bases separating them. Germline V gene sequence: CDR1 MRHNA, CDR2 SNTAGT. CDR3 DNA sequence: TGTGCCAGGCCCTCCGAAGGGAGCGTGGGGTTTTACGAGCAGTACTTC. Its translation: CARPSEGSVGFYEQYF.

A few counts support this clone. This chain joins TRBV6-2 or TRBV6-3 and TRBJ2-7; D is perhaps TRBD1 (6 bases). CDR3 length equals 15 residues. Per germline, CDR1 MNHEY and CDR2 SVGEGT. V was trimmed by 5 bases and J by 2 bases, leaving 16 bases between them. CDR3 nucleotides: TGTGCCAGCAGTACGGCAGGGGAGAAGGCCTACGAGCAGTACTTC. Its protein product is CASSTAGEKAYEQYF.

The V and J genes are TRBV7-2 and TRBJ2-3; 10 bases match TRBD2. With 2 bases clipped from V and 3 bases from J, the junction kept 8 bases outside the gene matches. The CDR3 is made up of 17 amino acids. Germline CDR1 reads SGHTA; CDR2 reads FQGNSA. The CDR3 DNA sequence: TGTGCCAGCAGCTTAAGCGGGGGGGCGTTGGGTACAGATACGCAGTATTTT. Encoded protein: CASSLSGGALGTDTQYF. Complete variable domain (other parts from reference TRBV7-2 and TRBJ2-3): GAGVSQSPSNKVTEKGKDVELRCDPISGHTALYWYRQSLGQGLEFLIYFQGNSAPDKSGLPSDRFSAERTGGSVSTLTIQRTQQEDSAVYLCASSLSGGALGTDTQYFGPGTRLTVL.

The chain is built from TRBV28 and TRBJ1-1; possible D gene TRBD1, 5 bases. The V gene lost 4 bases and the J gene lost 1 base, with 13 bases spanning the gap. CDR3 length: 15 residues. Germline V gives CDR1 MDHEN, CDR2 SYDVKM. CDR3: CASSSPGYWNTEAFF. For the CDR3, the DNA is TGTGCCAGCAGTTCGCCAGGGTATTGGAACACTGAAGCTTTCTTT. The variable domain in full, with the rest retrieved from reference TRBV28 and TRBJ1-1, is DVKVTQSSRYLVKRTGEKVFLECVQDMDHENMFWYRQDPGLGLRLIYFSYDVKMKEKGDIPEGYSVSREKKERFSLILESASTNQTSMYLCASSSPGYWNTEAFFGQGTRLTVV.

The gene calls are TRBV4-1 and TRBJ2-1; 8 nucleotides match TRBD2. Per the germline V gene, CDR1 is MGHRA and CDR2 is YSYEKL. CDR3 length: 15 residues. V lost 0 bases and J lost 3; bases outside the gene matches: 1. CDR3 DNA sequence: TGCGCCAGCAGCCAAGAAAGCGGGGGCTACAATGAGCAGTTCTTC. This encodes CASSQESGGYNEQFF.

The gene calls are TRBV12-5 and TRBJ2-2; 9 nucleotides match TRBD1. CDR1 is LGHNT, CDR2 FRNRAP, per germline. Trimming took 6 bases from V and 5 from J; bases not matched to a gene: 7. The CDR3 length is 15 residues. This CDR3 reads CASGRGQGGTGELFF. CDR3 in DNA: TGTGCTAGTGGCCGGGGACAGGGTGGGACCGGGGAGCTGTTTTTT. Using reference TRBV12-5 and TRBJ2-2 for the parts outside the CDR3, the full variable domain is DARVTQTPRHKVTEMGQEVTMRCQPILGHNTVFWYRQTMMQGLELLAYFRNRAPLDDSGMPKDRFSAEMPDATLATLKIQPSEPRDSAVYFCASGRGQGGTGELFFGEGSRLTVL.

The chain uses TRBV5-1 and TRBJ1-2; 11 bases fit TRBD1. The V and J ends lost 2 bases and 4 bases, in that order; junction bases with no gene match: 1. Germline assignment: CDR1 SGHRS and CDR2 YFSETQ. The CDR3 totals 14 residues. This chain's CDR3 is CASSFGTGGYGYTF. CDR3 in DNA: TGCGCCAGCAGCTTCGGGACAGGGGGCTATGGCTACACCTTC.

This clone was counted once. The CDR3 spells CATSRGDRGGTEAFF. As DNA, the CDR3 is TGTGCCACCAGCAGAGGGGACAGGGGTGGCACTGAAGCTTTCTTT. J is TRBJ1-1 and V is TRBV15, with 10 bases aligning to TRBD1. The CDR3 is 15 amino acids. The germline gives CDR1 LNHNV, CDR2 YYDKDF (reference sequence). Germline trimming cut 1 base from V and 4 bases from J; bases unmatched to any gene: 3.

This rearrangement joins TRBV6-2 or TRBV6-3 to TRBJ1-2; no reliable D call. The V gene lost 6 bases and the J gene lost 1 base, with 9 bases spanning the gap. In germline, CDR1 is MNHEY, CDR2 SVGEGT. The CDR3 is made up of 13 amino acids. The CDR3 sequence is CASSPTGNYGYTF. In nucleotides, the CDR3 is TGTGCCAGCAGCCCGACGGGTAACTATGGCTACACCTTC.

V gene TRBV11-2 combines with J gene TRBJ2-5, with 11 bases that match TRBD2. This CDR3 spans 17 amino acids. Germline loops: CDR1 SGHAT, CDR2 FQNNGV. V shed 2 bases, J shed 4 bases, and the junction held 9 bases outside the gene matches. The CDR3 bases are TGTGCCAGCAGCTTATCTAGCGGGGGGACCGGCCGAGAGACCCAGTACTTC. Encoded protein: CASSLSSGGTGRETQYF.

V is TRBV29-1 and J is TRBJ2-7, with 7 bases lining up with TRBD2. V was pared by 4 bases and J by 4 bases, with 10 bases of the junction left unmatched. The CDR3 loop spans 14 amino acids. CDR1 SQVTM and CDR2 ANQGSEA come from the germline V gene. In nucleotides, the CDR3 is TGCAGCGTTGCTCCCCTAGCGGCCTCATACGAGCAGTACTTC. Translation gives CSVAPLAASYEQYF.

The sample holds a few counts of this clone. The chain uses TRBV4-1 and TRBJ1-1; no clear D. In germline, CDR1 is MGHRA, CDR2 YSYEKL. The CDR3 runs 13 residues. Trimming cost V 1 base and J 1 base, with 4 bases left between them. The CDR3, as DNA: TGCGCCAGCAGCCAAGCCAGGAACACTGAAGCTTTCTTT. Its translation is CASSQARNTEAFF.

This clone was counted once. This chain uses TRBV5-1 with TRBJ2-2, with 9 bases identical to TRBD2. CDR3 length equals 17 residues. Germline V gives CDR1 SGHRS, CDR2 YFSETQ. With V trimmed by 0 bases and J by 2 bases, 5 bases remained unmatched. Here the CDR3 DNA reads TGCGCCAGCAGCTTGGTTGCTAGCGGGGCAAACACCGGGGAGCTGTTTTTT. Protein sequence: CASSLVASGANTGELFF.

In this sample, this clone turned up a few times. The rearrangement uses TRBV4-3 and TRBJ2-1, with D possibly being TRBD1 (6 bases). V lost 1 base to trimming and J lost 4 bases, with 17 bases between them. Germline assignment: CDR1 LGHNA and CDR2 YSLEER. This CDR3 is 17 amino acids long. CDR3 nucleotides: TGCGCCAGCAGCCAAGTATATACAGGGACCCTATACAATGAGCAGTTCTTC. Translation: CASSQVYTGTLYNEQFF.

The chain is built from TRBV27 and TRBJ2-7; 7 bases are a match to TRBD1. The CDR3 is 14 residues long. The germline gives CDR1 MNHEY, CDR2 SMNVEV (reference sequence). V was pared by 6 bases and J by 5 bases, with 10 bases of the junction left unmatched. CDR3 sequence reads: CASSPTGESHEQYF. The CDR3 region has the DNA TGTGCCAGCAGCCCCACAGGGGAGTCCCACGAGCAGTACTTC.

This clone was seen only once. This chain's CDR3 is CASRSGNRAYF. The DNA of the CDR3 is TGTGCCAGCAGAAGCGGGAACCGGGCGTATTTT. The chain joins TRBV2 to TRBJ2-3, with 7 bases that match TRBD2. This CDR3 is 11 amino acids long. Germline trimming cut 6 bases from V and 14 bases from J; bases unmatched to any gene: 8. Looked up from germline, CDR1 is SNHLY and CDR2 is FYNNEI.

V gene TRBV7-2 combines with J gene TRBJ1-2; D may be TRBD1 (6 bases). This CDR3 has 13 amino acids. The germline CDR1 and CDR2 sequences are SGHTA and FQGNSA. The V and J ends lost 5 bases and 8 bases respectively, with 15 bases between them. The DNA for the CDR3 is TGTGCCAGCAGCCCAAACAGGGAAGGGGGCTACACCTTC. Amino acids: CASSPNREGGYTF.

The V and J genes are TRBV7-9 and TRBJ1-5; D might be TRBD1 (5 bases). This CDR3 contains 14 residues. V lost 5 bases, J lost 4 bases, and 12 bases lay in between. The germline CDR1 and CDR2 sequences are SEHNR and FQNEAQ (reference sequence). The CDR3: CASSHDGANQPQHF. The CDR3 coding sequence is TGTGCCAGCAGCCATGATGGGGCAAATCAGCCCCAGCATTTT.

This clone was counted between two and nine times. The genes are TRBV12-3 or TRBV12-4 and TRBJ1-2, with D unresolved. V was clipped by 4 bases and J by 3 bases, with 6 bases between them. CDR3 size: 12 residues. The CDR3: CASSYGDYGYTF. CDR3 nucleotides: TGTGCCAGCAGTTACGGAGACTATGGCTACACCTTC.

This chain uses TRBV6-5 with TRBJ2-7; possibly TRBD2 for D (5 bases). The CDR3 is 13 amino acids. V lost 7 bases and J lost 7, with 17 bases in between. Germline V gene data show CDR1 as MNHEY and CDR2 as SVGAGI. This CDR3 reads CASKARESGEQYF. The CDR3 bases are TGTGCCAGCAAGGCGAGGGAGTCAGGAGAGCAGTACTTC.

This rearrangement joins TRBV7-6 to TRBJ2-3; 8 positions match TRBD2. Germline V gene sequence: CDR1 SGHVS, CDR2 FNYEAQ. J lost 0 bases, V lost 0 bases, and 5 bases had no gene match. This CDR3 region has 17 residues. This CDR3 is CASSLAKLAASTDTQYF. The CDR3 DNA reads TGTGCCAGCAGCTTAGCAAAACTAGCGGCTAGCACAGATACGCAGTATTTT.

This chain connects TRBV5-4 to TRBJ1-6; D is undetermined. Trimming left V 0 bases short and J 2 bases short, with 9 bases between. The CDR3 has 16 residues. CDR1 and CDR2 from the germline V gene are SGHNT and YYREEE (reference sequence). Here the CDR3 reads CASSLGGEAYNSPLHF. In nucleotides, the CDR3 is TGTGCCAGCAGCTTGGGCGGGGAGGCCTATAATTCACCCCTCCACTTT. The full variable domain, with the rest looked up from reference TRBV5-4 and TRBJ1-6, is ETGVTQSPTHLIKTRGQQVTLRCSSQSGHNTVSWYQQALGQGPQFIFQYYREEENGRGNFPPRFSGLQFPNYSSELNVNALELDDSALYLCASSLGGEAYNSPLHFGNGTRLTVT.

V usage is TRBV15 and J usage is TRBJ1-2; D possibly corresponds to TRBD1 (6 bases). Trimming pared 3 bases from V and 2 bases from J, leaving 13 bases between. The V gene's germline CDR1 is LNHNV and CDR2 YYDKDF (reference sequence). This CDR3 is built from 15 residues. CDR3 sequence (DNA): TGTGCCACCAGCAGCCCAGGGCAGGGGAACTATGGCTACACCTTC. Amino acids: CATSSPGQGNYGYTF.

This chain joins TRBV9 and TRBJ2-5; D possibly corresponds to TRBD1 (6 bases). V was trimmed by 5 bases and J by 2 bases, leaving 16 bases between them. CDR1 and CDR2 (germline): SGDLS, YYNGEE. The CDR3 loop spans 15 amino acids. The DNA for the CDR3 is TGTGCCAGCAGTCCCACAGGGTTGACTCAAGAGACCCAGTACTTC. Protein: CASSPTGLTQETQYF.

Points on this clone: The identical CDR3 is also encoded by other nucleotide sequences in the sample. The chain recombines TRBV7-2 with TRBJ1-5; no clear D gene. CDR1 and CDR2 (germline): SGHTA, FQGNSA. The CDR3 is 13 residues long. The V end was cut by 2 bases, the J end by 3 bases, with 5 bases between. CDR3 bases: TGTGCCAGCAGCTTAACTGTCAATCAGCCCCAGCATTTT. This encodes CASSLTVNQPQHF.

The chain combines TRBV27 with TRBJ1-1; unclear D gene. The CDR3 sequence is 13 residues long. Germline lookup yields CDR1 MNHEY and CDR2 SMNVEV (reference sequence). V was trimmed by 6 bases and J by 0 bases, leaving 8 bases between them. The CDR3 here is CASSRLMNTEAFF. The CDR3 nucleotides read TGTGCCAGCAGCCGACTGATGAACACTGAAGCTTTCTTT.

The chain recombines TRBV28 with TRBJ1-1, with TRBD1 identical over 9 bases. The V gene end was trimmed by 5 bases and the J gene end by 4 bases; junction bases not matched to a gene: 8. The CDR3 is made up of 15 amino acids. Germline CDR1 MDHEN, CDR2 SYDVKM. CDR3 loop: CASSRDRAVGTEAFF. In nucleotides, the CDR3 is TGTGCCAGCAGTAGGGACAGGGCCGTTGGCACTGAAGCTTTCTTT.